This TCR beta chain is from a study of regulatory T cells in long-lasting Graves disease. As for the study in general: Patients with persistent Graves' disease had over 5 years of antithyroid drugs and persistent TSH receptor antibodies.

Whole-study results and caveats: Persistent-disease Graves' patients showed less TCR diversity than new cases.

Time point of the sample: persistent/refractory GD, antithyroid drugs over 5 years with positive TRAb. After RNA was extracted from PBMCs, the TCR library was made from it. Patients met American Thyroid Association criteria for Graves' disease. Into tubes containing EDTA, approximately 9 milliliters of peripheral blood were drawn. The CDR3 sequence is 15 residues long. V lost 7 bases, J lost 2 bases, and 17 bases lay in between. This clonotype turned up a few times. Its specificity is not known. Construction of TCR beta libraries relied on iRepertoire HTBI primers and on Arm-PCR targeting CDR3 regions. MiXCR, run by TCRdb on the multiplex PCR reads, gives a single entry per CDR3 protein. The sample records approximately 690,000 distinct CDR3 sequences, around 32% being singletons.

The chain recombines TRBV12-3 or TRBV12-4 with TRBJ1-1; a weak D match, TRBD1 (5 bases). This sequence originates from a female donor with Graves disease. This material consisted of peripheral blood mononuclear cells (PBMCs), taken when the disease was refractory, from a patient treated with antithyroid drugs. The CDR3 coding sequence is TGTGCCAGCACCTTCAGTGACAGAGGAAACACTGAAGCTTTCTTT. Its protein is CASTFSDRGNTEAFF.